The rows below give T cell receptor beta chains drawn from one sample of a study of cytomegalovirus exposure and HLA in healthy donors. Using immunoSEQ multiplex PCR, the repertoire was profiled, and TCRdb retains in-frame clones only, with some absent. The repertoire holds about 120,000 clones, with roughly 76% as singletons. The specimen was PBMCs. The receptors here all came from a woman aged 40 to 49 in good health and CMV-seropositive. CDR3s include the opening cysteine and the closing phenylalanine or tryptophan. Fields, in order: CDR3 DNA, CDR3 protein, D gene, J gene, clone size, V gene. The D gene is left open where the match is weak. Rows give clone size only sometimes, using once, few, many, or a class for an expanded clone.

CDR3nt: TGTGCCTGGAGTGGGAGGACTAGCGGGGGCCGCCAAGAGACCCAGTACTTC; CDR3aa: CAWSGRTSGGRQETQYF; d_gene: TRBD2; j_gene: TRBJ2-5; abundance: NA; v_gene: TRBV30
CDR3nt: TGTGCCTGGAGTGGACTAGCCAGCCGGGGATACGAGCAGTACTTC; CDR3aa: CAWSGLASRGYEQYF; d_gene: TRBD2; j_gene: TRBJ2-7; abundance: NA; v_gene: TRBV30
CDR3nt: TGTGCCAGCAGACCAGCGGGGGGCACAGATACGCAGTATTTT; CDR3aa: CASRPAGGTDTQYF; d_gene: TRBD2; j_gene: TRBJ2-3; abundance: NA; v_gene: TRBV28
CDR3nt: TGTGCCAGCAGTGAGGCAGGAGGGTCCTATGGCTACACCTTC; CDR3aa: CASSEAGGSYGYTF; d_gene: NA; j_gene: TRBJ1-2; abundance: NA; v_gene: TRBV25-1
CDR3nt: TGCGCCAGCAGCCCTAGACAGGAGGCCCCCGAGCAGTACTTC; CDR3aa: CASSPRQEAPEQYF; d_gene: NA; j_gene: TRBJ2-7; abundance: few; v_gene: TRBV5-1
CDR3nt: TGTGCCAGCAGCTTTTACGGTTCCAATCAGCCCCAGCATTTT; CDR3aa: CASSFYGSNQPQHF; d_gene: NA; j_gene: TRBJ1-5; abundance: few; v_gene: TRBV5-6
CDR3nt: TGTGCCAGTAGTCGGACAGGCCCCTACGAGCAGTACTTC; CDR3aa: CASSRTGPYEQYF; d_gene: TRBD1; j_gene: TRBJ2-7; abundance: NA; v_gene: TRBV19
CDR3nt: TGTGCCTGGAGTGTTGGGCCACCCCTCCACTTT; CDR3aa: CAWSVGPPLHF; d_gene: NA; j_gene: TRBJ1-6; abundance: NA; v_gene: TRBV30
CDR3nt: TGTGCCAGCAGTGAAACACGCTCTGGAAACACCATATATTTT; CDR3aa: CASSETRSGNTIYF; d_gene: NA; j_gene: TRBJ1-3; abundance: NA; v_gene: TRBV6-1
CDR3nt: TGTGCCATTAGGCGCAGGGGCGACGATCAGCCCCAGCATTTT; CDR3aa: CAIRRRGDDQPQHF; d_gene: NA; j_gene: TRBJ1-5; abundance: NA; v_gene: TRBV6-1
CDR3nt: TGTGCCAGCAGAACACTGGGGGCCAGCTACGAGCAGTACTTC; CDR3aa: CASRTLGASYEQYF; d_gene: NA; j_gene: TRBJ2-7; abundance: NA; v_gene: TRBV6-6
CDR3nt: TGTGCCAGCGAGCTTGGGGCTGGGACAGGGGGTGAAGCTTTCTTT; CDR3aa: CASELGAGTGGEAFF; d_gene: TRBD1; j_gene: TRBJ1-1; abundance: NA; v_gene: TRBV9
CDR3nt: TGTGCCAGCAGTCAGGGACAGGGAAGAGATACGCAGTATTTT; CDR3aa: CASSQGQGRDTQYF; d_gene: TRBD1; j_gene: TRBJ2-3; abundance: NA; v_gene: TRBV6-5
CDR3nt: TGTGCCATCAGTGGAGGGACAGTCAGCAATCAGCCCCAGCATTTT; CDR3aa: CAISGGTVSNQPQHF; d_gene: TRBD1; j_gene: TRBJ1-5; abundance: NA; v_gene: TRBV10-3
CDR3nt: TGCGCCAGCAGACAGGGGGCAAACTACGAGCAGTACTTC; CDR3aa: CASRQGANYEQYF; d_gene: TRBD1; j_gene: TRBJ2-7; abundance: NA; v_gene: TRBV4-1
CDR3nt: TGTGCCGTAGGCGGGGGGAGTCGAGAGACCCAGTACTTC; CDR3aa: CAVGGGSRETQYF; d_gene: TRBD2; j_gene: TRBJ2-5; abundance: NA; v_gene: TRBV30
CDR3nt: TGTGCCAGCGGAGGGACAGAATATAGCAATCAGCCCCAGCATTTT; CDR3aa: CASGGTEYSNQPQHF; d_gene: TRBD1; j_gene: TRBJ1-5; abundance: few; v_gene: TRBV27
CDR3nt: TGTGCCTGGAGCACCCAGGGGTACTATGGCTACACCTTC; CDR3aa: CAWSTQGYYGYTF; d_gene: NA; j_gene: TRBJ1-2; abundance: NA; v_gene: TRBV30
CDR3nt: TGTGCCAGCAGTCTAGGAGCGGGGGAAAACACAGATACGCAGTATTTT; CDR3aa: CASSLGAGENTDTQYF; d_gene: TRBD2; j_gene: TRBJ2-3; abundance: once; v_gene: TRBV2
CDR3nt: TGTGCCACGGACAAAGGCCGCACAGATACGCAGTATTTT; CDR3aa: CATDKGRTDTQYF; d_gene: NA; j_gene: TRBJ2-3; abundance: NA; v_gene: TRBV6-6
CDR3nt: TGCGCCAGCAGCCCGATCGGAAGGGGTGACGATGGCTACACCTTC; CDR3aa: CASSPIGRGDDGYTF; d_gene: NA; j_gene: TRBJ1-2; abundance: NA; v_gene: TRBV5-1
CDR3nt: TGTGCCAGCATTGAGCGGGGGGGCTCCTACGAGCAGTACTTC; CDR3aa: CASIERGGSYEQYF; d_gene: TRBD2; j_gene: TRBJ2-7; abundance: NA; v_gene: TRBV6-5
CDR3nt: TGCGCCAGCAGCTCTGGTCGGTATAGCGGGGACACTGAAGCTTTCTTT; CDR3aa: CASSSGRYSGDTEAFF; d_gene: NA; j_gene: TRBJ1-1; abundance: NA; v_gene: TRBV4-1
CDR3nt: TGTGCCAGCAGCCCCGGGACAGCTGAGGATGGCTACACCTTC; CDR3aa: CASSPGTAEDGYTF; d_gene: TRBD1; j_gene: TRBJ1-2; abundance: NA; v_gene: TRBV4-2
CDR3nt: TGTGCCATCAGTGAGTTTATGGATACGCAGTATTTT; CDR3aa: CAISEFMDTQYF; d_gene: NA; j_gene: TRBJ2-3; abundance: few; v_gene: TRBV10-3
CDR3nt: TGCGCCAGCAGCTTGTCTAGCGGATCTTACAATGAGCAGTTCTTC; CDR3aa: CASSLSSGSYNEQFF; d_gene: TRBD2; j_gene: TRBJ2-1; abundance: NA; v_gene: TRBV5-1
CDR3nt: TGTGCCAGCAACCTAGCCCAGGGGGGTGAGCAGTTCTTC; CDR3aa: CASNLAQGGEQFF; d_gene: NA; j_gene: TRBJ2-1; abundance: NA; v_gene: TRBV9